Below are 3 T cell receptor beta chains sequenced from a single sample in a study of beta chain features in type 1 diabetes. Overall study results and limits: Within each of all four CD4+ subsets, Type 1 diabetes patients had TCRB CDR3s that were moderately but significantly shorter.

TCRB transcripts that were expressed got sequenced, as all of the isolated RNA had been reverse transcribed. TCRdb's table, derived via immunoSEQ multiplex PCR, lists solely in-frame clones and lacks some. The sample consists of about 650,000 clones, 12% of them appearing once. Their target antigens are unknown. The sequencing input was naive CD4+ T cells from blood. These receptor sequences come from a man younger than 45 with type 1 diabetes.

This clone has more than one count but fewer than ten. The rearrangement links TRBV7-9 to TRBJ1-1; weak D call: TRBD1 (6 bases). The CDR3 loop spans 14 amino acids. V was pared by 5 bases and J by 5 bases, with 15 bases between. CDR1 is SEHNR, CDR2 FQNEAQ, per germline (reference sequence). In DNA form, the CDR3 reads TGTGCCAGCAGCCTCAGGGGCAGGGAGACTGAAGCTTTCTTT. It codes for CASSLRGRETEAFF.

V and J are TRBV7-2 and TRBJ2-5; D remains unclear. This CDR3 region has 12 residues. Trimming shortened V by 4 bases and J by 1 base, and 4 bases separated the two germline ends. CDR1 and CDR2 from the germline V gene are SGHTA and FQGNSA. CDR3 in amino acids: CASSSIQETQYF. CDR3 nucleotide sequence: TGTGCCAGCAGCTCGATCCAAGAGACCCAGTACTTC.

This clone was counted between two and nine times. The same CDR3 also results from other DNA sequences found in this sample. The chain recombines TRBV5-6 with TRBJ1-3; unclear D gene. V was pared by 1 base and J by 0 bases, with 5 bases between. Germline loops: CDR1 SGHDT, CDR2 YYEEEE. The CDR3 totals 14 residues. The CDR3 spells CASSLLSSGNTIYF. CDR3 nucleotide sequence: TGTGCCAGCAGCTTGCTGTCCTCTGGAAACACCATATATTTT.